These 15 T cell receptor beta chains share one sample of origin, sequenced in a study of identical twins. TCRdb reprocessed the 5' RACE reads with MiXCR, giving one entry per CDR3 protein. The profile covers 1,800,000 or so distinct CDR3 sequences, with under 35% appearing a single time and roughly 0.3% taken by the ten largest. Material for sequencing was cord blood. These receptor sequences come from a newborn girl in good health.

The chain combines TRBV7-2 with TRBJ1-1; no clear D. Germline CDR1 SGHTA, CDR2 FQGNSA. Between the trimmed V and J ends, which lost 3 bases and 0 bases, there was a span of 5 bases. The CDR3 sequence is 13 residues long. The CDR3, as DNA: TGTGCCAGCAGCTTGATGTTGAACACTGAAGCTTTCTTT. Protein product: CASSLMLNTEAFF.

This clonotype was seen a single time. The chain employs TRBV27 and TRBJ2-1, with 7 positions matching TRBD1. The J call is doubtful: the DNA matches TRBJ2-7 better. The germline V gene has CDR1 MNHEY and CDR2 SMNVEV (reference sequence). This CDR3 contains 16 residues. In DNA, the CDR3 is TGTGCCAGCAGTTTGGTCCGGGACAGAGCATACAATGAGCAGTACTTC. Protein: CASSLVRDRAYNEQYF.

J is TRBJ2-7 and V is TRBV27; 8 bases line up with TRBD1. J was trimmed by 3 bases and V by 4 bases; bases with no gene match: 11. The V gene's germline CDR1 is MNHEY and CDR2 SMNVEV (reference sequence). CDR3 size: 16 residues. The CDR3 nucleotides read TGTGCCAGCAGTTCATACGACAGGGGCCCATTCTACGAGCAGTACTTC. Its translation: CASSSYDRGPFYEQYF.

This chain links TRBV4-2 with TRBJ2-7; 9 bases map to TRBD2. J lost 3 bases, V lost 0 bases, and 6 bases had no gene match. Germline CDR1 is LGHNA and CDR2 is YNFKEQ. The CDR3 covers 16 residues. The CDR3 sequence: CASSQDASGVIYEQYF. For the CDR3, the DNA is TGTGCCAGCAGCCAAGACGCTAGCGGGGTGATCTACGAGCAGTACTTC.

This clonotype was observed many times. The chain couples TRBV24-1 to TRBJ2-1; the match to TRBD2 covers 14 bases. The CDR3 totals 20 residues. Germline lookup yields CDR1 KGHDR and CDR2 SFDVKD. Unmatched junction bases numbered 10, after V lost 4 bases and J lost 0 bases. In DNA, the CDR3 is TGTGCCACCAGTGACAAATGGACTAGCGGGAGGCACGTCTCCTACAATGAGCAGTTCTTC. Its translation is CATSDKWTSGRHVSYNEQFF.

This clonotype was detected a few times. The chain couples TRBV2 to TRBJ2-5, with TRBD2 matching 9 bases. The CDR3 loop spans 14 amino acids. J lost 4 bases, V lost 4 bases, and 4 bases had no gene match. Germline V CDR1 and CDR2: SNHLY, FYNNEI. The CDR3 protein is CASSGGGARETQYF. The DNA of the CDR3 is TGTGCCAGCAGTGGCGGGGGGGCGAGAGAGACCCAGTACTTC.

The CDR3 sequence is CASSPPMGGSPLHF. DNA of the CDR3: TGCGCCAGCAGCCCTCCGATGGGAGGTTCACCCCTCCACTTT. This rearrangement joins TRBV5-1 to TRBJ1-6; D unresolved. Trimming removed 4 bases at V and 9 bases at J, with 14 bases between. Per the germline V gene, CDR1 is SGHRS and CDR2 is YFSETQ. The CDR3 is 14 amino acids. The entire variable domain, with the rest obtained from reference TRBV5-1 and TRBJ1-6, is as follows: KAGVTQTPRYLIKTRGQQVTLSCSPISGHRSVSWYQQTPGQGLQFLFEYFSETQRNKGNFPGRFSGRQFSNSRSEMNVSTLELGDSALYLCASSPPMGGSPLHFGNGTRLTVT.

This clonotype came up a few times. The chain links TRBV12-3 or TRBV12-4 to TRBJ1-4, with TRBD1 matching 10 bases. Trimming at V came to 6 bases and at J to 3 bases, leaving 4 bases not matched to a gene. The CDR3 covers 15 residues. CDR3 amino acids: CASRRGQGANEKLFF. CDR3 bases: TGTGCCAGCAGGCGCGGACAGGGGGCTAATGAAAAACTGTTTTTT.

The DNA for the CDR3 is TGCGCCAGCAAGGCGACAGGGACCTCTGGGGCCAACGTCCTGACTTTC. Its protein is CASKATGTSGANVLTF. The chain employs TRBV4-1 and TRBJ2-6, with 7 bases that match TRBD1. Germline V gene sequence: CDR1 MGHRA, CDR2 YSYEKL. CDR3 length equals 16 residues. The trim removed 7 bases at V and 0 bases at J, leaving 6 bases unmatched.

The V call is TRBV30, the J call TRBJ1-4, with D unclear. CDR1 is GTSNPN and CDR2 is SVGIG in the germline V gene (reference sequence). The CDR3 contains 10 residues. Between the trimmed V and J ends, which lost 4 bases and 6 bases, there was a span of 3 bases. CDR3 DNA: TGTGCCTGGAAGTATGAAAAACTGTTTTTT. Translated: CAWKYEKLFF.

The chain carries TRBV20-1 and TRBJ2-4; TRBD2 agrees at 11 bases. The germline V gene has CDR1 DFQATT and CDR2 SNEGSKA (reference sequence). Trimming took 5 bases from V and 6 from J; bases not matched to a gene: 6. The CDR3 is 14 amino acids. The DNA of the CDR3 is TGCAGTGCTCGCCGACTAGCGGGACCAAACATTCAGTACTTC. Translation gives CSARRLAGPNIQYF.

This sequence joins TRBV29-1 and TRBJ1-1; the match to TRBD1 covers 11 bases. Germline trimming cut 8 bases from V and 4 bases from J; bases unmatched to any gene: 15. The CDR3 is 16 residues long. CDR1 and CDR2 from the germline V gene are SQVTM and ANQGSEA. CDR3 amino acids: CSLRKKPGQGGTEAFF. DNA for the CDR3: TGCAGCTTACGGAAGAAACCGGGACAGGGGGGCACTGAAGCTTTCTTT.

This chain connects TRBV28 to TRBJ2-1; 12 bases line up with TRBD2. This CDR3 comprises 15 residues. Germline V gene lookup returns CDR1 MDHEN and CDR2 SYDVKM. J gave up 8 bases and V 5 bases, and 7 bases lay outside the gene matches. In DNA, the CDR3 is TGTGCCAGCAGTCCTTTCCGACTAGCGGGAGATGAGCAGTTCTTC. Protein: CASSPFRLAGDEQFF.

V usage is TRBV7-9 and J usage is TRBJ2-7, with D tentatively TRBD1 (6 bases). CDR1 and CDR2 (germline): SEHNR, FQNEAQ (reference sequence). The CDR3 has 17 amino acids. V was trimmed by 0 bases and J by 0 bases, leaving 15 bases between them. The CDR3 bases are TGTGCCAGCAGCTTAGCGGGAATCCGGGACACCTCCTACGAGCAGTACTTC. Translating gives CASSLAGIRDTSYEQYF.

The gene calls are TRBV20-1 and TRBJ2-3; possibly TRBD1 for D (6 bases). This CDR3 is built from 16 residues. Germline CDR1 DFQATT, CDR2 SNEGSKA (reference sequence). The V end was cut by 3 bases, the J end by 0 bases, with 16 bases between. The DNA of the CDR3 is TGCAGTGCTAGGAAAGGGGGAGCCGGTAGCACAGATACGCAGTATTTT. It specifies CSARKGGAGSTDTQYF.